The 20 T cell receptor beta chains presented below share a single source sample, sequenced in a study of blood T cell repertoires in COVID-19. Assay used: immunoSEQ multiplex PCR; TCRdb lists only in-frame clones, some missing. The sample contains tens of thousands of clones, 75% to 85% of which appear only once. The specimen was peripheral blood. The receptors derive from an elderly woman with acute or convalescent COVID-19.

J is TRBJ2-2 and V is TRBV11-2, with TRBD2 matching over 10 bases. The V gene's germline CDR1 is SGHAT and CDR2 FQNNGV. Trimming removed 6 bases from V and 7 bases from J; junction bases left unmatched: 8. This CDR3 comprises 15 residues. The CDR3 DNA sequence: TGTGCCAGCAGTTCCGGACTAGCGGACTACGGGGAGCTGTTTTTT. This translates into CASSSGLADYGELFF.

This chain links TRBV5-4 with TRBJ1-4; 7 bases are a match to TRBD1. From germline, CDR1 is SGHNT and CDR2 YYREEE (reference sequence). The ends lost 4 bases at V and 5 bases at J; junction bases unmatched: 8. The CDR3 is made up of 15 amino acids. In DNA form, the CDR3 reads TGTGCCAGCAGCGACGCGACAGGGTCCAATGAAAAACTGTTTTTT. Its translation: CASSDATGSNEKLFF.

The chain uses TRBV2 and TRBJ2-5, with TRBD2 matching 10 bases. V lost 5 bases to trimming and J lost 0 bases; unmatched junction nucleotides: 3. The CDR3 length is 15 residues. Germline loops: CDR1 SNHLY, CDR2 FYNNEI. The CDR3 region is CASSRAGGYQETQYF. CDR3 nucleotide sequence: TGTGCCAGCAGTAGAGCGGGAGGGTACCAAGAGACCCAGTACTTC.

The rearrangement uses TRBV9 and TRBJ2-2, with 11 positions matching TRBD2. The length of the CDR3 is 17 residues. CDR1 and CDR2 (germline): SGDLS, YYNGEE. The V and J ends lost 1 base and 8 bases, in that order; junction bases with no gene match: 10. CDR3 sequence: CASSVPTSGEGVGELFF. In DNA form, the CDR3 reads TGTGCCAGCAGCGTACCGACTAGCGGGGAGGGCGTAGGGGAGCTGTTTTTT.

This clone was seen only once. The chain employs TRBV7-6 and TRBJ2-6, with D unclear. CDR3 size: 15 residues. Trimming removed 1 base from V and 2 bases from J, with 6 bases in between. CDR1 and CDR2 (germline): SGHVS, FNYEAQ. CDR3 protein: CASSLVQAGANVLTF. Here the CDR3 DNA reads TGTGCCAGCAGCTTAGTCCAGGCTGGGGCCAACGTCCTGACTTTC. Together with reference TRBV7-6 and TRBJ2-6, the CDR3 gives the full variable domain: GAGVSQSPRYKVTKRGQDVALRCDPISGHVSLYWYRQALGQGPEFLTYFNYEAQQDKSGLPNDRFSAERPEGSISTLTIQRTEQRDSAMYRCASSLVQAGANVLTFGAGSRLTVL.

The chain combines TRBV5-1 with TRBJ2-1, with D unresolved. V shed 1 base and J shed 6 bases, with 11 bases lying between them. Per germline, CDR1 SGHRS and CDR2 YFSETQ. This CDR3 comprises 14 residues. The DNA for the CDR3 is TGCGCCAGCAGCTTGATTCCCGGTGGCAATGAGCAGTTCTTC. Its translation is CASSLIPGGNEQFF.

V usage is TRBV19 and J usage is TRBJ1-5; 8 nucleotides line up with TRBD1. With V trimmed by 4 bases and J by 3 bases, 11 bases remained unmatched. CDR1 and CDR2 (germline): LNHDA, SQIVND (reference sequence). The CDR3 covers 17 residues. DNA of the CDR3: TGTGCCAGTAGTACCCTAGACAGGGGTTCTACCAATCAGCCCCAGCATTTT. Its protein is CASSTLDRGSTNQPQHF.

This sequence joins TRBV19 and TRBJ2-1; 7 bases agree with TRBD2. Germline CDR1 LNHDA, CDR2 SQIVND (reference sequence). The ends lost 3 bases at V and 9 bases at J; junction bases unmatched: 11. This CDR3 region has 15 residues. This CDR3 reads CASSIRGGGLGEQFF. The CDR3 DNA follows: TGTGCCAGTAGTATCCGCGGGGGAGGGCTGGGTGAGCAGTTCTTC.

The chain uses TRBV10-1 and TRBJ2-7; TRBD2 might be the D (5 bases). Trimming shortened V by 0 bases and J by 5 bases, and 8 bases separated the two germline ends. Germline V gene sequence: CDR1 WNHNN, CDR2 SYGVQD (reference sequence). This CDR3 region has 13 residues. CDR3 amino acids: CASSESTRNEQYF. CDR3 in DNA: TGCGCCAGCAGTGAGTCTACTAGGAACGAGCAGTACTTC.

This clone was observed a few times. The V and J genes are TRBV5-4 and TRBJ2-1; D is uncertain. The CDR3 totals 14 residues. Trimming pared 1 base from V and 0 bases from J, leaving 5 bases between. Germline assignment: CDR1 SGHNT and CDR2 YYREEE (reference sequence). In DNA form, the CDR3 reads TGTGCCAGCAGCTTGCCCAGCTCCTACAATGAGCAGTTCTTC. Translating gives CASSLPSSYNEQFF.

This chain links TRBV7-9 with TRBJ2-1; 7 nucleotides line up with TRBD1. In germline, CDR1 is SEHNR, CDR2 FQNEAQ (reference sequence). V trimming: 11 bases; J trimming: 5 bases; junction bases outside the gene matches: 9. The CDR3 is 13 amino acids. The DNA of the CDR3 is TGTGCCTACGATACGGGACAGCACAATGAGCAGTTCTTC. It is translated as CAYDTGQHNEQFF. The full variable domain, with the rest looked up from reference TRBV7-9 and TRBJ2-1, is DTGVSQNPRHKITKRGQNVTFRCDPISEHNRLYWYRQTLGQGPEFLTYFQNEAQLEKSRLLSDRFSAERPKGSFSTLEIQRTEQGDSAMYLCAYDTGQHNEQFFGPGTRLTVL.

V gene TRBV10-2 combines with J gene TRBJ1-4; D gene uncertain. Germline CDR1 is WSHSY and CDR2 is SAAADI. This CDR3 contains 13 residues. V lost 4 bases and J lost 4, with 7 bases in between. The CDR3 region has the DNA TGCGCCAGCAGTGTCGTCCTTAATGAAAAACTGTTTTTT. Its protein product is CASSVVLNEKLFF.

J is TRBJ2-1 and V is TRBV29-1, with 10 positions matching TRBD2. Germline assignment: CDR1 SQVTM and CDR2 ANQGSEA. V lost 6 bases to trimming and J lost 4 bases; unmatched junction nucleotides: 9. The CDR3 consists of 15 residues. The CDR3 DNA is TGCAGCGTGTTTCAGCGGGAGGGAGGTTACAATGAGCAGTTCTTC. Its protein is CSVFQREGGYNEQFF.

In its sample, this clone was seen once. The gene calls are TRBV5-1 and TRBJ2-7; 7 bases are a match to TRBD1. CDR3 length: 15 residues. The V and J ends lost 4 bases and 5 bases, in that order; junction bases with no gene match: 12. Germline lookup yields CDR1 SGHRS and CDR2 YFSETQ. The CDR3 region is CASSLGDRYADEQYF. For the CDR3, the DNA is TGCGCCAGCAGCCTGGGGGACAGATATGCTGACGAGCAGTACTTC. The entire variable domain, with the rest obtained from reference TRBV5-1 and TRBJ2-7, is as follows: KAGVTQTPRYLIKTRGQQVTLSCSPISGHRSVSWYQQTPGQGLQFLFEYFSETQRNKGNFPGRFSGRQFSNSRSEMNVSTLELGDSALYLCASSLGDRYADEQYFGPGTRLTVT.

The V gene is TRBV19, the J gene TRBJ2-7, with 12 bases that match TRBD2. Germline values: CDR1 LNHDA, CDR2 SQIVND (reference sequence). The CDR3 sequence is 15 residues long. V lost 3 bases and J lost 1; bases outside the gene matches: 1. In DNA form, the CDR3 reads TGTGCCAGTAGTATGGGGACTAGCGGGTCCTACGAGCAGTACTTC. It translates to CASSMGTSGSYEQYF.

J is TRBJ1-1 and V is TRBV7-9; 8 bases are a match to TRBD1. Germline CDR1 reads SEHNR; CDR2 reads FQNEAQ (reference sequence). J was trimmed by 0 bases and V by 2 bases; bases with no gene match: 11. This CDR3 is built from 18 residues. The CDR3 region has the DNA TGTGCCAGCAGCTTAATTGGGGGACAGGTGTTCATGAACACTGAAGCTTTCTTT. It codes for CASSLIGGQVFMNTEAFF.

J is TRBJ2-1 and V is TRBV18; TRBD1 agrees at 8 bases. J gave up 5 bases and V 6 bases, and 6 bases lay outside the gene matches. Per the germline V gene, CDR1 is KGHSH and CDR2 is LQKENI. The CDR3 consists of 14 residues. CDR3 region: CASSIGRGHNEQFF. CDR3 nucleotides: TGTGCCAGCTCTATTGGCAGGGGGCACAATGAGCAGTTCTTC.

The rearrangement uses TRBV6-4 and TRBJ2-7; TRBD2 aligns across 13 bases. V lost 6 bases and J lost 2; bases outside the gene matches: 4. Germline V lookup: CDR1 MRHNA, CDR2 SNTAGT. The CDR3 is 15 amino acids. As DNA, the CDR3 is TGTGCCAGCAGCCCAGGGACTAGCGGGACCTACGAGCAGTACTTC. Translating it yields CASSPGTSGTYEQYF.

The rearrangement uses TRBV5-1 and TRBJ1-1; 9 nucleotides line up with TRBD1. The CDR3 is 17 residues long. From germline, CDR1 is SGHRS and CDR2 YFSETQ. J gave up 1 base and V 3 bases, and 10 bases lay outside the gene matches. The chain's CDR3 is CASSSSPPGQGNTEAFF. CDR3 bases: TGCGCCAGCAGCTCAAGCCCTCCGGGACAGGGGAACACTGAAGCTTTCTTT.

This clone came up a few times. The J gene is TRBJ1-1, the V gene TRBV3-1 (or the pseudogene TRBV3-2); D ambiguous. V gave up 1 base and J gave up 7 bases, with 4 bases separating them. The CDR3 spans 11 residues. Germline V gives CDR1 LGHDT, CDR2 YNNKEL (reference sequence). The CDR3 DNA follows: TGTGCCAGCAGCCAAGCCTTTGAAGCTTTCTTT. It is translated as CASSQAFEAFF.